This TCR beta chain was captured in a study of shared clonotypes between healthy human individuals. Study-wide results and caveats: The authors sampled blood alone, and tissue repertoires likely differ. Among a few donors, approximately 4.6% of naive CD4 clonotypes were found in common. Clonotype sharing across donors was expected to vary with sequencing depth.

All of the donors resided in Nashville, Tennessee, and each was a Caucasian adult. Points on this clone: Its target is unknown.

The CDR3 is 14 amino acids. Trimming took 3 bases from V and 2 from J; bases not matched to a gene: 4. Per the germline V gene, CDR1 is ENHRY and CDR2 is SYGVKD. Data came from immunoSEQ multiplex PCR; TCRdb stores just in-frame clones and leaves some out. The sample holds 300,000 to 400,000 clones; around 72% are singletons and the top ten take over 9%. This chain uses TRBV10-3 with TRBJ2-7, with 7 bases lining up with TRBD1. The TCR was taken from a man younger than 45 in good health. Sequenced input: memory CD4+ T cells sorted from blood. Subset specified: CD45RA-negative fraction. The CDR3 nucleotides are TGTGCCATCAGTGACCGACAGGGAGCCTACGAGCAGTACTTC. As protein: CAISDRQGAYEQYF.